This TCR beta chain is drawn from a study of OX40 agonist ivuxolimab in advanced cancers. About the research overall: Patients treated during dose escalation were battling hepatocellular carcinoma, melanoma, renal cell or head and neck cancer. A male proportion of 70% to 90% was recorded, with mean age 60 years and range 23 to 79.

About this clone: The antigen is not known.

The repertoire was sequenced with immunoSEQ multiplex PCR; TCRdb's copy has only in-frame clones and lacks some. The sample lists roughly 70,000 clones; around four fifths were seen once. CDR1 is SGDLS and CDR2 is YYNGEE in the germline V gene. The trim removed 5 bases at V and 4 bases at J, leaving 3 bases unmatched. CDR3 length equals 14 residues. Whole-study results and caveats: With doses of 0.1 to 3.0 mg/kg, CD4+ and CD8+ blood T cells had undergone clonal expansion by week 6.

Peripheral blood came from all dose cohorts at three timepoints. Sequencing used CD4+ or CD8+ T cells sorted from blood, obtained in a trial of the OX40 agonist ivuxolimab. The TCR sequence derives from an adult with an advanced solid tumor such as melanoma, head and neck, liver or kidney cancer. This chain connects TRBV9 to TRBJ2-6; 7 bases agree with TRBD1. CDR3 nucleotide sequence: TGTGCCAGCAGAAGGGGGCAGGGGGCCAACGTCCTGACTTTC. Encoded protein: CASRRGQGANVLTF.